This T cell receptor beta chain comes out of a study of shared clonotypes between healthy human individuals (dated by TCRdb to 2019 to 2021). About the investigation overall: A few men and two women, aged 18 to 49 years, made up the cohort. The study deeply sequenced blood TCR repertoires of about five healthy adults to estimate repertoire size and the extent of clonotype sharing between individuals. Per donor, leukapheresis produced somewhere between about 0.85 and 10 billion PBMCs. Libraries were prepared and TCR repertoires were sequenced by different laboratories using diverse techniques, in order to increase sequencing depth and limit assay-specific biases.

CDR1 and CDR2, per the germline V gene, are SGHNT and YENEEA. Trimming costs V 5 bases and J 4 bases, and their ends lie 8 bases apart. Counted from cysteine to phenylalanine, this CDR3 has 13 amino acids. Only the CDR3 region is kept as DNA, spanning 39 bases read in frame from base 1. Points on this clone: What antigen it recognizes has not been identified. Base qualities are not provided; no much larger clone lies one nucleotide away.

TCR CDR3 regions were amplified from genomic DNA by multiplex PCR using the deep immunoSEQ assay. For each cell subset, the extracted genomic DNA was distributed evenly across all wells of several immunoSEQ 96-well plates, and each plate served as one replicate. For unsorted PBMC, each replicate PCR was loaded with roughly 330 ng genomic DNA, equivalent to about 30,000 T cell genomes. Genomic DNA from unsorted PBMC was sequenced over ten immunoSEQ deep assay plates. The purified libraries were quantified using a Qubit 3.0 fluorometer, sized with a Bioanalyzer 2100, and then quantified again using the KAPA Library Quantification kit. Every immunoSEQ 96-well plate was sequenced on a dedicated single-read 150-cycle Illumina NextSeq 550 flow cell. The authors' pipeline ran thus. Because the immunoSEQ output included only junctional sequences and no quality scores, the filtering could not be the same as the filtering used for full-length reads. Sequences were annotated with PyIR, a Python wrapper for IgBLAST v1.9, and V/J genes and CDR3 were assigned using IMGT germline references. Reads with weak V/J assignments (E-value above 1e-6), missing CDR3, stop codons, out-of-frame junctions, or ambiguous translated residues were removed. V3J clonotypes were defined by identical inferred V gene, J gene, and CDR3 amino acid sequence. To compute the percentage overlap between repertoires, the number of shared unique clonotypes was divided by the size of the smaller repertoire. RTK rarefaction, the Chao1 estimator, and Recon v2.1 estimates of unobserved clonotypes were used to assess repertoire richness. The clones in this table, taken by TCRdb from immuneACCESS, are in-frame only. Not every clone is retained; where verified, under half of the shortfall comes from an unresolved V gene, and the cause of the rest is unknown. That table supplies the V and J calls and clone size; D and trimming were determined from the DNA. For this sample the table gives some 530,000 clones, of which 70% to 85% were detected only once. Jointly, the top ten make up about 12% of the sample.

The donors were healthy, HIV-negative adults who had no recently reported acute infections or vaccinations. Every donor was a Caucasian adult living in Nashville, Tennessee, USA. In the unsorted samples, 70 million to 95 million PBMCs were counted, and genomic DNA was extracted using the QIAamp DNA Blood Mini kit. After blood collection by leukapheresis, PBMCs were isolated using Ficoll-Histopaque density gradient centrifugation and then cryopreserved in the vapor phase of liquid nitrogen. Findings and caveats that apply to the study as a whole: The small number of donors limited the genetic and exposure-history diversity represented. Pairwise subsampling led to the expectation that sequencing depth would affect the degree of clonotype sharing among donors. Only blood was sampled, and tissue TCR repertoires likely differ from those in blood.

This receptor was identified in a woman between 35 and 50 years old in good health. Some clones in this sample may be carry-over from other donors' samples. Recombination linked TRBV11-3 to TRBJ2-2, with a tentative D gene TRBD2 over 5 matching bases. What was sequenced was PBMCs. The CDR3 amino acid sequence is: CASSRTSTGELFF. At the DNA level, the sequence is TGTGCCAGCAGCAGAACTAGCACCGGGGAGCTGTTTTTT.